The 15 T cell receptor beta chains given below trace back to one sample, sequenced in a study of blood T cells in healthy people across ages. Next came a second PCR, run for roughly 6 to 11 cycles, which used a sample-barcoded 5' primer along with a J-beta primer mix. From the 5' RACE reads, TCRdb called clonotypes with MiXCR, one entry per CDR3 protein. The data show 550,000 to 650,000 distinct CDR3 sequences, around 31% seen once. What was sequenced was blood. These receptors all come from a woman at least 80 years old in good health.

V and J are TRBV5-1 and TRBJ2-2, with D hard to call. V was trimmed by 4 bases and J by 1 base, leaving 14 bases between them. This CDR3 region has 16 residues. The V gene's germline CDR1 is SGHRS and CDR2 YFSETQ. The CDR3 region is CASSGRTARNTGELFF. DNA for the CDR3: TGCGCCAGCAGCGGCCGGACGGCTAGGAACACCGGGGAGCTGTTTTTT.

This clonotype appeared many times. The genes are TRBV20-1 and TRBJ2-3, with a weak D call TRBD2 (5 bases). V lost 5 bases and J lost 0, with 15 bases in between. The CDR3 covers 15 residues. CDR1 and CDR2 from the germline V gene are DFQATT and SNEGSKA (reference sequence). The CDR3 DNA sequence: TGCAGTGCTCCCGGTGTGAGGGCGAGCACAGATACGCAGTATTTT. Protein product: CSAPGVRASTDTQYF.

This clonotype was found a few times. V is TRBV12-3 or TRBV12-4 and J is TRBJ2-3; 8 positions match TRBD2. The CDR3 covers 15 residues. With 6 bases clipped from V and 4 bases from J, the junction kept 9 bases outside the gene matches. Written as DNA, the CDR3 is TGTGCCAGCAGCTTGACTAGCGTGGGGGCAGATACGCAGTATTTT. It yields the protein CASSLTSVGADTQYF.

This clonotype came up many times. The DNA of the CDR3 is TGCGCCAGCAGCTCGGGCCTCCGGGATGGCTACACCTTC. Protein: CASSSGLRDGYTF. The chain carries TRBV5-1 and TRBJ1-2; D not resolved. This CDR3 has 13 amino acids. The germline gives CDR1 SGHRS, CDR2 YFSETQ. V lost 3 bases to trimming and J lost 6 bases, with 12 bases between them.

The table lists this clonotype with a few counts. V and J are TRBV20-1 and TRBJ2-2, with a tentative D call TRBD2 (6 bases). This CDR3 region has 15 residues. CDR1 is DFQATT and CDR2 is SNEGSKA in the germline V gene (reference sequence). Trimming pared 5 bases from V and 5 bases from J, leaving 18 bases between. The CDR3 region has the DNA TGCAGTGCTTTATCCAACTTCGGAGGGACCGGGGAGCTGTTTTTT. This sequence encodes CSALSNFGGTGELFF.

The table lists this clonotype with a few counts. The V gene is TRBV4-2, the J gene TRBJ1-2, with a possible D match to TRBD1 (6 bases). The CDR3 runs 16 residues. CDR1 and CDR2 (germline): LGHNA, YNFKEQ. Trimming stripped 3 bases from V and 4 bases from J, with 18 bases between. This CDR3 reads CASSHSTGGPPYGYTF. The CDR3 region has the DNA TGTGCCAGCAGCCATTCGACCGGGGGCCCCCCCTATGGCTACACCTTC.

This clonotype turned up a few times. This may stem from a read error, because a much larger clone lies one nucleotide away. The chain joins TRBV5-1 to TRBJ2-5, with D perhaps being TRBD1 or TRBD2 (5 bases each). The V end was cut by 6 bases, the J end by 11 bases, with 26 bases between. The CDR3 extends over 15 amino acids. The germline V gene has CDR1 SGHRS and CDR2 YFSETQ. CDR3 sequence reads: CASTVRGDFDNEQYF. CDR3 sequence (DNA): TGCGCCAGCACGGTAAGGGGAGACTTCGACAATGAGCAGTACTTC.

This clonotype showed up many times. This chain connects TRBV29-1 to TRBJ1-2; no reliable D call. Per the germline V gene, CDR1 is SQVTM and CDR2 is ANQGSEA. The CDR3 sequence is 12 residues long. Here the CDR3 reads CSGMKGPGGYTF. The CDR3 bases are TGCAGTGGAATGAAGGGCCCGGGGGGCTACACCTTC.

This clonotype came up many times. The V call is TRBV5-1, the J call TRBJ2-1, with 14 bases lining up with TRBD2. Germline loops: CDR1 SGHRS, CDR2 YFSETQ. The CDR3 covers 18 residues. J was trimmed by 10 bases and V by 1 base; bases with no gene match: 13. The CDR3, as DNA: TGCGCCAGCAGCTTGAGGGGACTAGCGGGGGATCTCCTAGGGGAGCAGTTCTTC. Its protein product is CASSLRGLAGDLLGEQFF.

The V and J genes are TRBV10-3 and TRBJ2-3; 7 bases align to TRBD1. In germline, CDR1 is ENHRY, CDR2 SYGVKD. The length of the CDR3 is 16 residues. J lost 5 bases, V lost 0 bases, and 8 bases had no gene match. The DNA for the CDR3 is TGTGCCATCAGTGAGTCCCGACAGGGTCATGGAGATACGCAGTATTTT. It specifies CAISESRQGHGDTQYF.

The CDR3 here is CASSLAKHNEQFF. CDR3 bases: TGTGCCAGCAGCTTAGCAAAACACAATGAGCAGTTCTTC. The rearrangement joins TRBV7-2 to TRBJ2-1, with D uncertain. The V end lost 0 bases, the J end lost 5 bases, and 5 bases lay between the germline ends. Germline values: CDR1 SGHTA, CDR2 FQGNSA. There are 13 residues in the CDR3.

For this clonotype: This may stem from a read error, because a much larger clone lies one nucleotide away. The J gene is TRBJ1-1, the V gene TRBV7-2, with D perhaps TRBD1 (5 bases). The CDR3 length is 13 residues. Germline values: CDR1 SGHTA, CDR2 FQGNSA. Here the CDR3 reads CAGSPGGATEAFF. The CDR3 coding sequence is TGTGCCGGCAGCCCCGGCGGGGCCACTGAAGCTTTCTTT.

Note on this clonotype: A read error may be the cause here, since a much bigger clone is one base away. Here the CDR3 reads CSGRSDGGEQYF. The CDR3 region has the DNA TGCAGTGGTAGGTCCGATGGCGGGGAGCAGTACTTC. V and J are TRBV20-1 and TRBJ2-5, with D possibly matching TRBD2 (6 bases). Trimming stripped 7 bases from V and 11 bases from J, with 20 bases between. The CDR3 spans 12 residues. CDR1 and CDR2 from the germline V gene are DFQATT and SNEGSKA (reference sequence).

This clonotype showed up many times. This may be a read error: a much more frequent sequence differs by one nucleotide. The chain carries TRBV30 and TRBJ2-5; D is ambiguous. The germline CDR1 and CDR2 sequences are GTSNPN and SVGIG (reference sequence). The CDR3 consists of 13 residues. V lost 0 bases to trimming and J lost 11 bases, with 16 bases between them. The CDR3, as DNA: TGTGCCTGGAGTGTTGCGGAGAGAAATGAGCAGTACTTC. Amino acid sequence: CAWSVAERNEQYF.

In its sample, this clonotype was seen many times. The chain uses TRBV14 and TRBJ1-2; D is unclear. The CDR3 spans 14 residues. V gave up 5 bases and J gave up 6 bases, with 16 bases separating them. Germline CDR1 is SGHDN and CDR2 is FVKESK. The CDR3 spells CASSYEGRNNGYTF. The CDR3, as DNA: TGTGCCAGCAGCTATGAAGGCAGGAACAATGGCTACACCTTC.